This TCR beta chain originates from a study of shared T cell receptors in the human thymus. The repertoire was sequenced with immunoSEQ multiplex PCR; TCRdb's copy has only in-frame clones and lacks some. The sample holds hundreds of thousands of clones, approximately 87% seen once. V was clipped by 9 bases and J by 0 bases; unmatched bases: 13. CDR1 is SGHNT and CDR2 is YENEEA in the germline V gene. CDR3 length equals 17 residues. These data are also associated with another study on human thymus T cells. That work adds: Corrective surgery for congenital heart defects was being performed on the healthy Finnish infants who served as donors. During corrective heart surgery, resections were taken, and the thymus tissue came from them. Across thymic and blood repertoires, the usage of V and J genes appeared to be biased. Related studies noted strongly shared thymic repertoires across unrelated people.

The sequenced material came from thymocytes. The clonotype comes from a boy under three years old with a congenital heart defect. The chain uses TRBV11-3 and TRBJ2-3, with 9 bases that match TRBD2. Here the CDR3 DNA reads TGTGCCAGTAAGAGGAGTAGCGGGAGACAAAGCACAGATACGCAGTATTTT. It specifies CASKRSSGRQSTDTQYF. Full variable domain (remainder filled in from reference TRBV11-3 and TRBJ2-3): EAGVVQSPRYKIIEKKQPVAFWCNPISGHNTLYWYLQNLGQGPELLIRYENEEAVDDSQLPKDRFSAERLKGVDSTLKIQPAELGDSAVYLCASKRSSGRQSTDTQYFGPGTRLTVL.